The 31 T cell receptor beta chains below come from one sample, sequenced in a study of shared clonotypes between healthy human individuals. This table comes from immunoSEQ multiplex PCR, and its TCRdb copy is limited to in-frame clones, with some not included. The sample comprises 450,000 to 650,000 clones, 70% to 80% of which are singletons, and 12% rests with the top ten. The sequencing sample was made of PBMCs. Source of these receptors: a woman aged 35 to 49 in good health. Some clones in this sample may be carry-over from other donors' samples.

This clone showed up just a few times. The chain is built from TRBV2 and TRBJ2-2; no clear D gene. CDR3 length: 13 residues. V was pared by 1 base and J by 7 bases, with 7 bases between. Germline-derived CDR1 and CDR2 are SNHLY and FYNNEI. The CDR3 bases are TGTGCCAGCAGTGAAGTGGAGCTCGGGGAGCTGTTTTTT. Translated, it gives CASSEVELGELFF.

This sequence joins TRBV7-2 and TRBJ2-6; D is unresolved. The CDR3 consists of 14 residues. The germline V and J ends were trimmed by 10 bases and 0 bases, with 10 bases remaining between them. Germline CDR1 is SGHTA and CDR2 is FQGNSA. CDR3 region: CATHPVSGANVLTF. CDR3 bases: TGTGCCACCCACCCCGTCTCTGGGGCCAACGTCCTGACTTTC. Full variable domain (rest looked up from reference TRBV7-2 and TRBJ2-6): GAGVSQSPSNKVTEKGKDVELRCDPISGHTALYWYRQSLGQGLEFLIYFQGNSAPDKSGLPSDRFSAERTGGSVSTLTIQRTQQEDSAVYLCATHPVSGANVLTFGAGSRLTVL.

The chain has TRBV9 and TRBJ1-1, with 8 bases fitting TRBD1. Germline assignment: CDR1 SGDLS and CDR2 YYNGEE. V shed 3 bases and J 1 base; nucleotides not matched to a gene: 5. CDR3 length: 15 amino acids. The CDR3: CASSGPGTGNTEAFF. CDR3 sequence (DNA): TGTGCCAGCAGCGGGCCCGGGACAGGGAACACTGAAGCTTTCTTT. Variable domain in full (rest from reference TRBV9 and TRBJ1-1): DSGVTQTPKHLITATGQRVTLRCSPRSGDLSVYWYQQSLDQGLQFLIQYYNGEERAKGNILERFSAQQFPDLHSELNLSSLELGDSALYFCASSGPGTGNTEAFFGQGTRLTVV.

The chain employs TRBV5-5 and TRBJ1-4; D is unclear. Between the trimmed V and J ends, which lost 4 bases and 0 bases, there was a span of 13 bases. The germline V gene has CDR1 SGHKS and CDR2 YYEKEE (reference sequence). This CDR3 spans 16 amino acids. This CDR3 reads CASSTPVGATNEKLFF. The CDR3 coding sequence is TGTGCCAGCAGCACTCCAGTGGGCGCAACTAATGAAAAACTGTTTTTT. The full variable domain, its missing parts supplied by reference TRBV5-5 and TRBJ1-4, is DAGVTQSPTHLIKTRGQQVTLRCSPISGHKSVSWYQQVLGQGPQFIFQYYEKEERGRGNFPDRFSARQFPNYSSELNVNALLLGDSALYLCASSTPVGATNEKLFFGSGTQLSVL.

The chain has TRBV6-6 and TRBJ2-7; D is ambiguous. The CDR3 totals 11 residues. The V gene's germline CDR1 is MNHNY and CDR2 SVGAGI (reference sequence). The V gene lost 11 bases and the J gene lost 3 bases, with 11 bases spanning the gap. CDR3 coding DNA: TGTGCCTCCCGTTGGGGCTACGAGCAGTACTTC. It codes for CASRWGYEQYF.

The genes are TRBV4-2 and TRBJ1-4, with 7 bases that match TRBD1. Germline V gene lookup returns CDR1 LGHNA and CDR2 YNFKEQ. There are 14 residues in the CDR3. The V segment lost 2 bases and the J segment 8 bases; nucleotides outside the gene matches: 5. This CDR3 reads CASSQYRGLEKLFF. The CDR3 region has the DNA TGTGCCAGCAGCCAATACAGGGGTTTGGAAAAACTGTTTTTT.

The chain couples TRBV18 to TRBJ2-2, with D uncertain. V was pared by 2 bases and J by 6 bases, with 10 bases between. CDR1 is KGHSH and CDR2 is LQKENI in the germline V gene. CDR3 length: 14 residues. The CDR3 region is CASSPSPSPGELFF. The CDR3 bases are TGTGCCAGCTCACCATCACCGAGTCCCGGGGAGCTGTTTTTT.

This chain joins TRBV19 and TRBJ2-1; 12 bases are shared with TRBD2. Germline assignment: CDR1 LNHDA and CDR2 SQIVND (reference sequence). This CDR3 has 13 residues. Trimming cost V 5 bases and J 9 bases; bases outside gene matches: 2. The CDR3 region has the DNA TGTGCCAGTAGTCGACTAGCGGGGGCTGAGCAGTTCTTC. This codes for CASSRLAGAEQFF.

The J gene is TRBJ1-4, the V gene TRBV7-6; D gene uncertain. V lost 2 bases, J lost 2 bases, and 6 bases lay in between. The length of the CDR3 is 14 residues. CDR1 is SGHVS and CDR2 is FNYEAQ in the germline V gene. CDR3 amino acids: CASSLQFTNEKLFF. CDR3 coding DNA: TGTGCCAGCAGCTTACAGTTCACTAATGAAAAACTGTTTTTT.

The chain carries TRBV9 and TRBJ2-7; weak D call: TRBD1 (6 bases). V lost 3 bases, J lost 10 bases, and 17 bases lay in between. CDR1 is SGDLS, CDR2 YYNGEE, per germline. CDR3 size: 13 residues. For the CDR3, the DNA is TGTGCCAGCAGCGAGAGGGACCGGACAGCCCAGTACTTC. Its protein is CASSERDRTAQYF.

V gene TRBV21-1 combines with J gene TRBJ1-4; TRBD1, the table's D call, was not compared with the DNA. TRBV21-1 constitutes a pseudogene. CDR3 size: 15 residues. This CDR3 reads CASRSYQGVDEKLFF. CDR3 bases: TGTGCCAGCAGATCGTATCAGGGGGTGGATGAAAAACTGTTTTTT.

The rearrangement joins TRBV5-6 to TRBJ2-5, with D possibly matching TRBD2 (6 bases). The germline V gene has CDR1 SGHDT and CDR2 YYEEEE. This CDR3 has 16 amino acids. Trimming shortened V by 4 bases and J by 4 bases, and 20 bases separated the two germline ends. The CDR3 reads CASSGLPLRGAETQYF. CDR3 nucleotides: TGTGCCAGCAGCGGGCTCCCCTTGCGGGGTGCAGAGACCCAGTACTTC.

V usage is TRBV7-2 and J usage is TRBJ2-1, with TRBD2 matching over 10 bases. The CDR3 is made up of 16 amino acids. V was pared by 5 bases and J by 12 bases, with 16 bases of the junction left unmatched. The germline gives CDR1 SGHTA, CDR2 FQGNSA. The CDR3 here is CASSPPPGLASMGQFF. CDR3 nucleotides: TGTGCCAGCAGCCCCCCCCCGGGACTAGCGTCAATGGGGCAGTTCTTC.

Here the CDR3 reads CSVQKQGSWVYGYTF. CDR3 DNA: TGCAGCGTTCAAAAACAGGGATCGTGGGTATATGGCTACACCTTC. J is TRBJ1-2 and V is TRBV29-1, with D possibly being TRBD1 (6 bases). Trimming took off 5 bases at V and 5 bases at J, with 21 bases between the two ends. Germline CDR1 SQVTM, CDR2 ANQGSEA. The CDR3 has 15 residues.

The chain recombines TRBV4-3 with TRBJ2-2; 8 positions match TRBD2. The CDR3 totals 13 residues. Germline V gene lookup returns CDR1 LGHNA and CDR2 YSLEER. Trimming cost V 8 bases and J 7 bases; bases outside gene matches: 6. CDR3 in amino acids: CASSREGHGELFF. The DNA for the CDR3 is TGCGCCAGCTCACGGGAGGGCCACGGGGAGCTGTTTTTT.

This clone was seen once. A much larger clone is a single base away; this may be a read error. The chain carries TRBV11-1 and TRBJ1-1, with TRBD1 matching over 7 bases. Germline-derived CDR1 and CDR2 are SGHAT and FQDESV (reference sequence). The CDR3 covers 14 residues. The CDR3 here is CASSAGTANTEAFF. The CDR3 DNA is TGTGCCAGCAGCGCCGGGACAGCTAACACCGAAGCTTTCTTT.

The V gene is TRBV6-1, the J gene TRBJ2-7; 7 bases agree with TRBD1. This CDR3 region has 15 residues. Looked up from germline, CDR1 is MNHNS and CDR2 is SASEGT. Trimming took 1 base from V and 4 from J; bases not matched to a gene: 7. The DNA for the CDR3 is TGTGCCAGCAGTGAAGGGGGGACAGCGATATACGAGCAGTACTTC. Amino acids: CASSEGGTAIYEQYF.

Comment on this clone: The same CDR3 can be traced to other DNA sequences in this sample. The chain combines TRBV11-3 with TRBJ2-7; 10 positions match TRBD1. Trimming at V came to 6 bases and at J to 3 bases, leaving 5 bases not matched to a gene. There are 14 residues in the CDR3. Looked up from germline, CDR1 is SGHNT and CDR2 is YENEEA. CDR3 residues: CASRDRGASYEQYF. DNA for the CDR3: TGTGCCAGCAGGGACAGGGGGGCGAGCTACGAGCAGTACTTC.

The J gene is TRBJ2-5, the V gene TRBV30; TRBD2 might be the D (5 bases). This CDR3 is built from 15 residues. Looked up from germline, CDR1 is GTSNPN and CDR2 is SVGIG (reference sequence). Trimming removed 2 bases at V and 5 bases at J, with 18 bases between. CDR3 coding DNA: TGTGCCTGGAGTTCCGAATTAGGGCGCGGGGAGACCCAGTACTTC. Translating it yields CAWSSELGRGETQYF. Full variable domain (outside the CDR3, taken from reference TRBV30 and TRBJ2-5): SQTIHQWPATLVQPVGSPLSLECTVEGTSNPNLYWYRQAAGRGLQLLFYSVGIGQISSEVPQNLSASRPQDRQFILSSKKLLLSDSGFYLCAWSSELGRGETQYFGPGTRLLVL.

This clone appeared once. The V and J genes are TRBV10-3 and TRBJ1-4; possible D gene TRBD1, 5 bases. V gave up 7 bases and J gave up 7 bases, with 19 bases separating them. The CDR3 is made up of 15 amino acids. CDR1 ENHRY and CDR2 SYGVKD come from the germline V gene. CDR3 residues: CAIIVTRGYREKLFF. The CDR3 bases are TGTGCCATCATTGTCACTCGGGGGTATCGTGAAAAACTGTTTTTT.

The rearrangement joins TRBV2 to TRBJ1-6; 7 nucleotides agree with TRBD1. This CDR3 has 13 residues. The ends lost 4 bases at V and 6 bases at J; junction bases unmatched: 0. The germline V gene encodes CDR1 SNHLY and CDR2 FYNNEI. CDR3 sequence: CASSGQGNSPLHF. CDR3 coding DNA: TGTGCCAGCAGTGGACAGGGTAATTCACCCCTCCACTTT.

The chain carries TRBV19 and TRBJ2-4, with D possibly matching TRBD2 (6 bases). Trimming stripped 5 bases from V and 0 bases from J, with 8 bases between. The CDR3 has 14 amino acids. Germline-derived CDR1 and CDR2 are LNHDA and SQIVND (reference sequence). CDR3 sequence reads: CASSSRGAKNIQYF. For the CDR3, the DNA is TGTGCCAGTAGTTCGCGGGGAGCCAAAAACATTCAGTACTTC.

The chain combines TRBV25-1 with TRBJ1-3; no firm D call. The CDR3 covers 13 residues. Germline values: CDR1 MGHDK, CDR2 SYGVNS. The V end lost 6 bases, the J end lost 1 base, and 7 bases lay between the germline ends. The CDR3 is CASRSPSGNTIYF. In nucleotides, the CDR3 is TGTGCCAGCAGGTCGCCGTCTGGAAACACCATATATTTT.

As for this clone: A much larger clone lies a single base off, so this may be a read error. The chain carries TRBV27 and TRBJ1-1, with a tentative D call TRBD1 (6 bases). Trimming removed 5 bases at V and 1 base at J, with 11 bases between. CDR3 length: 14 amino acids. CDR1 MNHEY and CDR2 SMNVEV come from the germline V gene (reference sequence). The CDR3 DNA is TGTGCCAGCAGTGTACGGGGGGCGAACACTGAAGCTTTCTTT. Protein: CASSVRGANTEAFF.

The chain employs TRBV10-3 and TRBJ1-1; D gene unclear. Trimming removed 2 bases from V and 7 bases from J, with 11 bases in between. The CDR3 consists of 13 residues. From germline, CDR1 is ENHRY and CDR2 SYGVKD. CDR3 nucleotide sequence: TGTGCCATCAGTGAGCCCCCGGTACGTGAAGCTTTCTTT. Translated: CAISEPPVREAFF.

The chain is built from TRBV30 and TRBJ1-2, with D possibly matching TRBD1 (6 bases). Germline assignment: CDR1 GTSNPN and CDR2 SVGIG (reference sequence). The CDR3 has 15 amino acids. Trimming took off 2 bases at V and 4 bases at J, with 17 bases between the two ends. In DNA, the CDR3 is TGTGCCTGGAGTCTTGGGGGGCAGGGGACCTATGGCTACACCTTC. Translated, it gives CAWSLGGQGTYGYTF.

V gene TRBV9 combines with J gene TRBJ2-6, with D tentatively TRBD2 (6 bases). The V end was cut by 3 bases, the J end by 3 bases, with 13 bases between. This CDR3 has 16 residues. Per the germline V gene, CDR1 is SGDLS and CDR2 is YYNGEE. The CDR3 DNA reads as TGTGCCAGCAGCGCGCGGGGTTGGGTTGGGGCCAACGTCCTGACTTTC. It encodes CASSARGWVGANVLTF.

This clone turned up a few times. Written as DNA, the CDR3 is TGTGCCAGCTCACCTAGACCAAAAGATGAAGCTTTCTTT. Amino acid sequence: CASSPRPKDEAFF. The chain is built from TRBV18 and TRBJ1-1, with D unresolved. In germline, CDR1 is KGHSH, CDR2 LQKENI. V was pared by 3 bases and J by 7 bases, with 12 bases between. The CDR3 contains 13 residues.

The chain is built from TRBV2 and TRBJ2-5; 8 bases are shared with TRBD2. CDR3 length equals 15 residues. The germline gives CDR1 SNHLY, CDR2 FYNNEI. Germline trimming cut 5 bases from V and 1 base from J; bases unmatched to any gene: 6. The CDR3 bases are TGTGCCAGCAGTATAGCGGGGCCCACCCAAGAGACCCAGTACTTC. Translated: CASSIAGPTQETQYF.

The chain carries TRBV5-1 and TRBJ1-5, with D uncertain. Germline values: CDR1 SGHRS, CDR2 YFSETQ. V was shortened by 0 bases and J by 1 base, with 5 bases between the two germline ends. The length of the CDR3 is 14 residues. The CDR3 region has the DNA TGCGCCAGCAGCTTGGCGGGCAGCAATCAGCCCCAGCATTTT. Amino acids: CASSLAGSNQPQHF.

The J gene is TRBJ2-7, the V gene TRBV7-2; 14 bases line up with TRBD2. V shed 5 bases and J 5 bases; nucleotides not matched to a gene: 2. The CDR3 sequence is 14 residues long. The germline gives CDR1 SGHTA, CDR2 FQGNSA. Written as DNA, the CDR3 is TGTGCCAGCAGCAAGACTAGCGGGAGGGACGAGCAGTACTTC. The encoded protein is CASSKTSGRDEQYF.